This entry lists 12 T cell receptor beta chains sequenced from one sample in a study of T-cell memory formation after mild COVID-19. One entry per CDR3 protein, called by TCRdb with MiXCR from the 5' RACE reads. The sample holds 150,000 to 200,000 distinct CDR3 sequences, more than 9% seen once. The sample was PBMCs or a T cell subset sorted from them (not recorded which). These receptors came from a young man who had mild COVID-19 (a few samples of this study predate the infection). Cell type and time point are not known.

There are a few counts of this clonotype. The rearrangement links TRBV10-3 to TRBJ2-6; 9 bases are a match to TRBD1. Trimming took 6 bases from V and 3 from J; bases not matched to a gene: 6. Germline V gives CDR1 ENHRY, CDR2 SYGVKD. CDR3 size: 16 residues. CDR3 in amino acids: CAISINRGHGANVLTF. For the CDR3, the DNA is TGTGCCATCAGCATCAACAGGGGGCATGGGGCCAACGTCCTGACTTTC.

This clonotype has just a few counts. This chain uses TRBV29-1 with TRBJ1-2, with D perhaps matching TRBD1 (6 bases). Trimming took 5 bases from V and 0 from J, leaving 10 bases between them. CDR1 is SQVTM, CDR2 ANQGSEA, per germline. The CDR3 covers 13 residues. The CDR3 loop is CSVSRQANYGYTF. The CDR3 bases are TGCAGCGTTTCGAGACAGGCTAACTATGGCTACACCTTC.

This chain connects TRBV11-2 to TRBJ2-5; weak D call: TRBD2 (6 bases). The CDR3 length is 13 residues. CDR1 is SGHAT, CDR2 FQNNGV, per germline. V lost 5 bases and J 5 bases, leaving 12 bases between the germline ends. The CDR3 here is CASSGRTAETQYF. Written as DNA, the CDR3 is TGTGCCAGCAGCGGGAGGACGGCGGAGACCCAGTACTTC.

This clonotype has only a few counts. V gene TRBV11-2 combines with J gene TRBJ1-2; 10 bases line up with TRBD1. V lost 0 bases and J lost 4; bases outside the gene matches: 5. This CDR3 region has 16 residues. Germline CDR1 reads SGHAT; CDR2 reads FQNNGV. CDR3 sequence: CASSLDGGTGAYGYTF. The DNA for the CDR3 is TGTGCCAGCAGCTTAGATGGGGGGACAGGGGCCTATGGCTACACCTTC.

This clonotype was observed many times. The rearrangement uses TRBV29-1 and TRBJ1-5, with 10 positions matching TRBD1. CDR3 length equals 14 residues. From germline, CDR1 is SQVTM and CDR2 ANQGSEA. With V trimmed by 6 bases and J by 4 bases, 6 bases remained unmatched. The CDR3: CSVGGQGTNQPQHF. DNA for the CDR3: TGCAGCGTCGGGGGACAGGGGACGAATCAGCCCCAGCATTTT. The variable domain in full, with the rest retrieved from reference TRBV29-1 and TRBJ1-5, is SAVISQKPSRDICQRGTSLTIQCQVDSQVTMMFWYRQQPGQSLTLIATANQGSEATYESGFVIDKFPISRPNLTFSTLTVSNMSPEDSSIYLCSVGGQGTNQPQHFGDGTRLSIL.

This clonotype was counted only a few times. CDR3 loop: CASSQGQGARSGYTF. The CDR3 DNA reads as TGTGCCAGCAGTCAGGGACAGGGGGCGAGGAGTGGCTACACCTTC. V gene TRBV12-3 or TRBV12-4 combines with J gene TRBJ1-2; 12 bases align to TRBD1. The CDR3 spans 15 residues. V lost 5 bases and J lost 7; bases outside the gene matches: 8.

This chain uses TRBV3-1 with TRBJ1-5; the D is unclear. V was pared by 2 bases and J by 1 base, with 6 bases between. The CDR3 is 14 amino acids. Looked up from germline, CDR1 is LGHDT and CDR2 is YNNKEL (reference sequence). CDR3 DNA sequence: TGTGCCAGCAGCCAAATGGGGAGCAATCAGCCCCAGCATTTT. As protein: CASSQMGSNQPQHF.

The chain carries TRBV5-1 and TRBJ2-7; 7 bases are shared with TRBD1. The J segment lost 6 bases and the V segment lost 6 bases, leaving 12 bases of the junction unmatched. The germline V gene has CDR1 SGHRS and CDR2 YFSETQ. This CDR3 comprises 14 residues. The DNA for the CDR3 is TGCGCCAGCACCCTGGGCCCGACAGGGAGCGAGCAGTACTTC. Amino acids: CASTLGPTGSEQYF.

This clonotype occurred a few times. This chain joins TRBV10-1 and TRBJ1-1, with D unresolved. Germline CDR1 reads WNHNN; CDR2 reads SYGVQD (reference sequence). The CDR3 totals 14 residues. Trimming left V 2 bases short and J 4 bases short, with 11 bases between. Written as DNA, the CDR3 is TGCGCCAGCAGTGAGACACCGGGAACCACTGAAGCTTTCTTT. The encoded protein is CASSETPGTTEAFF.

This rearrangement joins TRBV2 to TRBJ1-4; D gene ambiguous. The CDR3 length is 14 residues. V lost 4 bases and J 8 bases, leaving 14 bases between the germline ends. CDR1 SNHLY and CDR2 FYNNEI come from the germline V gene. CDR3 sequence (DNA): TGTGCCAGCAGTGGGGCCCCGACGAGGGAAAAACTGTTTTTT. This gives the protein CASSGAPTREKLFF.

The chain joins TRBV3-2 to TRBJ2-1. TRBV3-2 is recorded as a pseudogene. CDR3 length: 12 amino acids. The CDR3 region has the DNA TGTGCCAGCAGCCCAGCCAGCAATGAGCAGTTCTTC. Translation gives CASSPASNEQFF.

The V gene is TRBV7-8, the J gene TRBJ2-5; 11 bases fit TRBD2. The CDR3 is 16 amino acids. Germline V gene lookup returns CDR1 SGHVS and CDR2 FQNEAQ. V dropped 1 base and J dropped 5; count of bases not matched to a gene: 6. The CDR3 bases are TGTGCCAGCAGCTTAGGACTAGCGGGGAGTGCGGAGACCCAGTACTTC. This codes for CASSLGLAGSAETQYF.